The next 26 T cell receptor beta chains were all read from a single sample in a study of cytomegalovirus exposure and HLA in healthy donors. The PCR was carried out with 60 Vbeta primers and 13 Jbeta primers. The assay was immunoSEQ multiplex PCR, and TCRdb's table has in-frame clones only and misses some. The sample includes 140,000 to 150,000 clones, 80% to 85% of them seen just once. Sequenced sample: PBMCs. All receptors come from a woman aged 30 to 39 in good health and CMV-seronegative.

This clone was observed a handful of times. The chain combines TRBV6-5 with TRBJ1-3; D remains ambiguous. CDR3 length equals 14 residues. Germline V gene sequence: CDR1 MNHEY, CDR2 SVGAGI. V lost 6 bases, J lost 0 bases, and 9 bases lay in between. This CDR3 is CASRLRSSGNTIYF. The CDR3 bases are TGTGCCAGCAGACTAAGGTCCTCTGGAAACACCATATATTTT.

The V call is TRBV7-2, the J call TRBJ1-5, with D possibly matching TRBD1 (5 bases). Germline V gives CDR1 SGHTA, CDR2 FQGNSA. CDR3 size: 14 residues. V lost 1 base and J lost 7, with 11 bases in between. CDR3 nucleotides: TGTGCCAGCAGCTTAGTGGTAGGGGAACAGCCCCAGCATTTT. Translating it yields CASSLVVGEQPQHF.

The gene calls are TRBV9 and TRBJ1-5; perhaps TRBD1 as D (6 bases). V lost 3 bases and J 3 bases, leaving 25 bases between the germline ends. CDR3 length: 19 amino acids. CDR1 is SGDLS, CDR2 YYNGEE, per germline. CDR3 sequence reads: CASSGLPPGHGVTNQPQHF. The CDR3 region has the DNA TGTGCCAGCAGCGGACTACCGCCGGGACACGGGGTGACCAATCAGCCCCAGCATTTT.

This clone occurred a few times. The genes are TRBV5-4 and TRBJ2-7; maybe TRBD2 (5 bases). Trimming removed 1 base at V and 0 bases at J, with 11 bases between. The CDR3 spans 15 residues. Germline V CDR1 and CDR2: SGHNT, YYREEE (reference sequence). The CDR3 loop reads CASSLKGGLSYEQYF. The CDR3 region has the DNA TGTGCCAGCAGCTTGAAGGGCGGGCTCTCCTACGAGCAGTACTTC.

The chain recombines TRBV4-1 with TRBJ2-5, with 11 bases fitting TRBD2. With 4 bases clipped from V and 5 bases from J, the junction kept 15 bases outside the gene matches. This CDR3 region has 18 residues. Germline CDR1 and CDR2: MGHRA and YSYEKL. CDR3 amino acids: CASSPSLLAGGPRETQYF. The CDR3 DNA reads TGCGCCAGCAGCCCATCGTTGCTAGCGGGGGGCCCCAGGGAGACCCAGTACTTC.

This clone has only one observation. The DNA for the CDR3 is TGCGCCAGCAGCCAAGGAGCCCGTAGGGGGCCCTACGAGCAGTACTTC. It yields the protein CASSQGARRGPYEQYF. The chain has TRBV4-3 and TRBJ2-7; TRBD1 aligns across 7 bases. The J segment lost 2 bases and the V segment lost 1 base, leaving 8 bases of the junction unmatched. Looked up from germline, CDR1 is LGHNA and CDR2 is YSLEER. The CDR3 totals 16 residues.

The chain combines TRBV29-1 with TRBJ2-7; a weak D match, TRBD1 (6 bases). Per the germline V gene, CDR1 is SQVTM and CDR2 is ANQGSEA. This CDR3 comprises 12 residues. The V and J ends lost 6 bases and 2 bases respectively, with 11 bases between them. This chain's CDR3 is CSVRRGPYEQYF. The CDR3, as DNA: TGCAGCGTCCGCAGGGGACCCTACGAGCAGTACTTC.

In this sample, this clone turned up a few times. Here the CDR3 reads CASSLFRMNTEAFF. In nucleotides, the CDR3 is TGCGCCAGCAGCTTATTCAGAATGAACACTGAAGCTTTCTTT. The V call is TRBV5-1, the J call TRBJ1-1; D is uncertain. CDR1 and CDR2 (germline): SGHRS, YFSETQ. The CDR3 has 14 residues. Trimming cost V 2 bases and J 0 bases, with 8 bases left between them.

The gene calls are TRBV28 and TRBJ2-5, with 8 bases aligning to TRBD2. The V and J ends lost 4 bases and 5 bases, in that order; junction bases with no gene match: 9. Germline assignment: CDR1 MDHEN and CDR2 SYDVKM. CDR3 length equals 15 residues. CDR3 sequence (DNA): TGTGCCAGCAGTTCCCGGGGACTAGGAGGGGAGACCCAGTACTTC. It translates to CASSSRGLGGETQYF.

CDR3 in DNA: TGTGCCAGCAGCTTGGACGCGGCTAGCGATACGCAGTATTTT. Its translation: CASSLDAASDTQYF. The genes are TRBV5-4 and TRBJ2-3; D perhaps matches TRBD2 (5 bases). Looked up from germline, CDR1 is SGHNT and CDR2 is YYREEE (reference sequence). CDR3 length equals 14 residues. Trimming shortened V by 0 bases and J by 6 bases, and 11 bases separated the two germline ends.

The chain is built from TRBV5-8 and TRBJ1-1, with D unclear. The V and J ends lost 0 bases and 5 bases respectively, with 11 bases between them. Germline loops: CDR1 SGHTS, CDR2 YDEGEE. The CDR3 covers 14 residues. DNA of the CDR3: TGTGCCAGCAGCTTGGCCGGGGTAGGGACTGAAGCTTTCTTT. Translating it yields CASSLAGVGTEAFF. The variable domain in full, with the rest retrieved from reference TRBV5-8 and TRBJ1-1, is EAGVTQSPTHLIKTRGQQATLRCSPISGHTSVYWYQQALGLGLQFLLWYDEGEERNRGNFPPRFSGRQFPNYSSELNVNALELEDSALYLCASSLAGVGTEAFFGQGTRLTVV.

The gene calls are TRBV9 and TRBJ2-5; 8 bases map to TRBD2. The J segment lost 4 bases and the V segment lost 1 base, leaving 6 bases of the junction unmatched. Looked up from germline, CDR1 is SGDLS and CDR2 is YYNGEE. This CDR3 is 15 amino acids long. The chain's CDR3 is CASSVLAGFGETQYF. The CDR3 nucleotides read TGTGCCAGCAGCGTATTAGCGGGGTTCGGAGAGACCCAGTACTTC.

As concerns this clone: The same CDR3 also results from other DNA sequences found in this sample. The V and J genes are TRBV30 and TRBJ1-2, with D perhaps TRBD1 (6 bases). Germline V gives CDR1 GTSNPN, CDR2 SVGIG (reference sequence). The CDR3 loop spans 13 amino acids. V shed 1 base and J shed 2 bases, with 8 bases lying between them. The CDR3 nucleotides are TGTGCCTGGAGTGCAACAGGGAACTATGGCTACACCTTC. Translating it yields CAWSATGNYGYTF.

The genes are TRBV29-1 and TRBJ2-1; D possibly corresponds to TRBD1 (6 bases). The V end was cut by 4 bases, the J end by 1 base, with 11 bases between. Germline CDR1 SQVTM, CDR2 ANQGSEA. This CDR3 region has 14 residues. CDR3 region: CSVAFTGSYNEQFF. Here the CDR3 DNA reads TGCAGCGTTGCTTTTACAGGGTCCTACAATGAGCAGTTCTTC.

The chain links TRBV28 to TRBJ2-7, with TRBD1 matching 7 bases. The CDR3 covers 15 residues. The V gene's germline CDR1 is MDHEN and CDR2 SYDVKM. V lost 4 bases to trimming and J lost 6 bases; unmatched junction nucleotides: 12. CDR3 sequence reads: CASSSRGRMSREQYF. CDR3 sequence (DNA): TGTGCCAGCAGTTCGAGGGGGCGAATGTCGCGCGAGCAGTACTTC.

In nucleotides, the CDR3 is TGCAGCGTTGCCCCGAGCACAGATACGCAGTATTTT. Protein: CSVAPSTDTQYF. The rearrangement uses TRBV29-1 and TRBJ2-3; no firm D call. Germline V gives CDR1 SQVTM, CDR2 ANQGSEA. V lost 4 bases, J lost 0 bases, and 5 bases lay in between. The CDR3 is 12 residues long.

V and J are TRBV29-1 and TRBJ1-1; a weak D match, TRBD1 (6 bases). V dropped 7 bases and J dropped 2 bases, with 14 bases sitting between them. Germline loops: CDR1 SQVTM, CDR2 ANQGSEA. The CDR3 covers 13 residues. The CDR3 spells CSALRGGNTEAFF. CDR3 DNA: TGCAGCGCGCTAAGGGGGGGCAACACTGAAGCTTTCTTT.

V is TRBV5-4 and J is TRBJ1-1; possibly TRBD1 for D (6 bases). The V end lost 0 bases, the J end lost 6 bases, and 12 bases lay between the germline ends. This CDR3 is built from 14 residues. CDR1 and CDR2 from the germline V gene are SGHNT and YYREEE (reference sequence). The CDR3 loop is CASSLGDNRAEAFF. CDR3 coding DNA: TGTGCCAGCAGCTTGGGGGACAATCGAGCTGAAGCTTTCTTT.

The J gene is TRBJ2-3, the V gene TRBV2; 10 bases agree with TRBD2. The V gene end was trimmed by 5 bases and the J gene end by 1 base; junction bases not matched to a gene: 6. This CDR3 comprises 16 residues. Germline lookup yields CDR1 SNHLY and CDR2 FYNNEI. CDR3 nucleotides: TGTGCCAGCAGTCCGAGAAGCGGGGGGGGCACAGATACGCAGTATTTT. This sequence encodes CASSPRSGGGTDTQYF.

The chain's CDR3 is CASSLAFNYGYTF. CDR3 bases: TGTGCCAGCAGCTTAGCCTTTAACTATGGCTACACCTTC. J is TRBJ1-2 and V is TRBV11-2, with D unresolved. Germline V lookup: CDR1 SGHAT, CDR2 FQNNGV. CDR3 size: 13 residues. Trimming removed 1 base at V and 1 base at J, with 4 bases between.

The CDR3 here is CASSYLLNYEQYF. In DNA, the CDR3 is TGTGCCAGCAGTTACTTACTTAACTACGAGCAGTACTTC. The rearrangement joins TRBV6-6 to TRBJ2-7; no clear D gene. This CDR3 has 13 amino acids. V was shortened by 1 base and J by 3 bases, with 7 bases between the two germline ends. In germline, CDR1 is MNHNY, CDR2 SVGAGI (reference sequence).

This chain uses TRBV19 with TRBJ2-1; 10 nucleotides agree with TRBD2. Losses at the gene ends were 4 bases for V and 3 bases for J; bases not matched to a gene: 6. This CDR3 comprises 16 residues. Germline V gene data show CDR1 as LNHDA and CDR2 as SQIVND (reference sequence). The CDR3 loop is CASSTNSGGIYNEQFF. DNA for the CDR3: TGTGCCAGTAGTACCAATAGCGGGGGGATCTACAATGAGCAGTTCTTC.

The J gene is TRBJ2-2, the V gene TRBV6-5; perhaps TRBD1 as D (5 bases). The V end lost 6 bases, the J end lost 2 bases, and 13 bases lay between the germline ends. This CDR3 region has 15 residues. Germline V lookup: CDR1 MNHEY, CDR2 SVGAGI. CDR3 bases: TGTGCCAGCAGACCGACAGAGGAAAACACCGGGGAGCTGTTTTTT. Protein sequence: CASRPTEENTGELFF.

The gene calls are TRBV7-2 and TRBJ2-3; TRBD2 matches 8 bases. The J segment lost 4 bases and the V segment lost 7 bases, leaving 10 bases of the junction unmatched. The germline gives CDR1 SGHTA, CDR2 FQGNSA. This CDR3 is 15 amino acids long. The CDR3 coding sequence is TGTGCCAGCACGTCCTCAGCGGGAGCGGCAGATACGCAGTATTTT. Protein product: CASTSSAGAADTQYF.

V usage is TRBV4-1 and J usage is TRBJ2-7; D might be TRBD2 (5 bases). Trimming cost V 3 bases and J 4 bases, with 13 bases left between them. Germline CDR1 MGHRA, CDR2 YSYEKL. The CDR3 has 14 amino acids. CDR3 sequence: CASSQPGMSYEQYF. CDR3 nucleotide sequence: TGCGCCAGCAGCCAGCCGGGGATGTCATACGAGCAGTACTTC.

The chain carries TRBV5-1 and TRBJ2-1; the match to TRBD2 covers 9 bases. After removal of 3 bases from V and 8 bases from J, the junction contained 6 bases not matched to a gene. The germline V gene encodes CDR1 SGHRS and CDR2 YFSETQ. The CDR3 runs to 14 residues. The CDR3 DNA reads TGCGCCAGCAGCTCGACTAGCGGTCTCCATGAGCAGTTCTTC. Amino acids: CASSSTSGLHEQFF.